The 6 T cell receptor beta chains below were found in one sample sequenced in a study of blood T cell repertoires in COVID-19. TCRdb's table, derived via immunoSEQ multiplex PCR, lists solely in-frame clones and lacks some. The sample records about 59,000 clones, 90% to 95% being singletons. The sequencing input was peripheral blood. The receptors stem from a human donor in a cohort sampled during active COVID-19.

This clone was seen once. The chain is built from TRBV28 and TRBJ1-6; D perhaps matches TRBD1 (5 bases). From germline, CDR1 is MDHEN and CDR2 SYDVKM. The CDR3 spans 17 residues. V gave up 5 bases and J gave up 4 bases, with 18 bases separating them. Written as DNA, the CDR3 is TGTGCCAGCAGTGAACGCCTTATGACAGATTATAATTCACCCCTCCACTTT. Protein sequence: CASSERLMTDYNSPLHF. The complete variable domain, with remaining parts taken from reference TRBV28 and TRBJ1-6, reads DVKVTQSSRYLVKRTGEKVFLECVQDMDHENMFWYRQDPGLGLRLIYFSYDVKMKEKGDIPEGYSVSREKKERFSLILESASTNQTSMYLCASSERLMTDYNSPLHFGNGTRLTVT.

V and J are TRBV11-2 and TRBJ2-3, with TRBD2 as a possible D gene (6 bases). Germline loops: CDR1 SGHAT, CDR2 FQNNGV. Trimming took 4 bases from V and 4 from J, leaving 15 bases between them. The CDR3 totals 15 residues. The CDR3 DNA reads as TGTGCCAGCAGCTCGGACTACCGAACTTCAGATACGCAGTATTTT. It specifies CASSSDYRTSDTQYF. The full variable domain, with the rest looked up from reference TRBV11-2 and TRBJ2-3, is EAGVAQSPRYKIIEKRQSVAFWCNPISGHATLYWYQQILGQGPKLLIQFQNNGVVDDSQLPKDRFSAERLKGVDSTLKIQPAKLEDSAVYLCASSSDYRTSDTQYFGPGTRLTVL.

The rearrangement links TRBV5-4 to TRBJ2-5, with 7 bases aligning to TRBD1. The germline V gene encodes CDR1 SGHNT and CDR2 YYREEE (reference sequence). J lost 2 bases, V lost 2 bases, and 0 bases had no gene match. The CDR3 has 13 residues. Written as DNA, the CDR3 is TGTGCCAGCAGCTTCAGGGGGCAAGAGACCCAGTACTTC. Protein product: CASSFRGQETQYF.

The rearrangement uses TRBV7-6 and TRBJ2-4, with a tentative D call TRBD2 (7 bases). CDR1 SGHVS and CDR2 FNYEAQ come from the germline V gene. V lost 1 base and J lost 0, with 13 bases in between. The CDR3 extends over 17 amino acids. Here the CDR3 DNA reads TGTGCCAGCAGCTTAGGGGCGGGGGCCCTAGCCAAAAACATTCAGTACTTC. Translating gives CASSLGAGALAKNIQYF. Full variable domain (remainder filled in from reference TRBV7-6 and TRBJ2-4): GAGVSQSPRYKVTKRGQDVALRCDPISGHVSLYWYRQALGQGPEFLTYFNYEAQQDKSGLPNDRFSAERPEGSISTLTIQRTEQRDSAMYRCASSLGAGALAKNIQYFGAGTRLSVL.

The CDR3 sequence: CASSQDRGREKLFF. CDR3 nucleotide sequence: TGCGCCAGCAGCCAAGACAGGGGGCGTGAAAAACTGTTTTTT. This sequence joins TRBV4-1 and TRBJ1-4, with 8 bases lining up with TRBD1. Losses at the gene ends were 0 bases for V and 7 bases for J; bases not matched to a gene: 1. The CDR3 is 14 amino acids. Germline V gene data show CDR1 as MGHRA and CDR2 as YSYEKL.

This clone was seen once. The chain has TRBV7-2 and TRBJ2-3, with TRBD1 matching 8 bases. The CDR3 totals 14 residues. Germline CDR1 and CDR2: SGHTA and FQGNSA. Germline trimming cut 5 bases from V and 3 bases from J; bases unmatched to any gene: 4. The CDR3 nucleotides read TGTGCCAGCAGCGCAGGGGGCGTAACAGATACGCAGTATTTT. Encoded protein: CASSAGGVTDTQYF.